These 26 T cell receptor beta chains were all obtained from the same sample, sequenced in a study of CD8 T cells in ankylosing spondylitis. TCRdb ran MiXCR on the 5' RACE reads and lists one entry per CDR3 protein. The data show about 140,000 distinct CDR3 sequences, more than 7% seen once. Sequenced: synovial fluid, either unsorted or a sorted T cell fraction (not recorded which). These receptors all stem from a male donor with ankylosing spondylitis.

There are a few counts of this clonotype. Mismatch with germline at one junction end may stem from a read error. The chain carries TRBV7-2 and TRBJ2-7, with 10 positions matching TRBD2. Looked up from germline, CDR1 is SGHTA and CDR2 is FQGNSA. This CDR3 comprises 11 residues. For the CDR3, the DNA is TGTGCCAGCAGTTTAGCGGGGGGCTGGTACTTC. Its translation: CASSLAGGWYF.

This clonotype showed up many times. This chain uses TRBV12-3 or TRBV12-4 with TRBJ2-2; possible D gene TRBD2, 5 bases. V lost 5 bases and J 0 bases, leaving 10 bases between the germline ends. The CDR3 has 15 residues. Here the CDR3 reads CASSRVGANTGELFF. The DNA for the CDR3 is TGTGCCAGCAGTCGGGTCGGGGCGAACACCGGGGAGCTGTTTTTT.

This clonotype was found many times. This chain's CDR3 is CASTSRTSRGTQYF. For the CDR3, the DNA is TGTGCCAGCACCTCCAGGACTAGCCGTGGGACCCAGTACTTC. The chain carries TRBV7-2 and TRBJ2-5, with 8 bases matching TRBD2. Trimming cost V 7 bases and J 7 bases; bases outside gene matches: 11. The CDR3 loop spans 14 amino acids. Germline V gene lookup returns CDR1 SGHTA and CDR2 FQGNSA.

This chain connects TRBV28 to TRBJ1-2; TRBD1 matches 7 bases. V lost 6 bases, J lost 8 bases, and 9 bases stayed unmatched. CDR3 size: 13 residues. The germline CDR1 and CDR2 sequences are MDHEN and SYDVKM. The CDR3 is CASSLTGTKGYTF. CDR3 nucleotides: TGTGCCAGCAGCCTGACAGGGACTAAAGGCTACACCTTC.

This chain joins TRBV20-1 and TRBJ2-5; D gene ambiguous. The CDR3 has 14 amino acids. The germline V and J ends were trimmed by 0 bases and 4 bases, with 12 bases remaining between them. Germline CDR1 reads DFQATT; CDR2 reads SNEGSKA (reference sequence). Here the CDR3 DNA reads TGCAGTGCTAGAGATACCCAGATAAGAGAGACCCAGTACTTC. Its translation is CSARDTQIRETQYF.

This clonotype was seen repeatedly, ten times or more. The rearrangement links TRBV18 to TRBJ1-4; a weak D match, TRBD1 (6 bases). The germline V gene has CDR1 KGHSH and CDR2 LQKENI. The V and J ends lost 6 bases and 5 bases respectively, with 10 bases between them. CDR3 size: 13 residues. The CDR3 region is CASSGQLNEKLFF. The CDR3 DNA is TGTGCCAGCTCCGGACAGCTAAATGAAAAACTGTTTTTT. Full variable domain (rest looked up from reference TRBV18 and TRBJ1-4): NAGVMQNPRHLVRRRGQEARLRCSPMKGHSHVYWYRQLPEEGLKFMVYLQKENIIDESGMPKERFSAEFPKEGPSILRIQQVVRGDSAAYFCASSGQLNEKLFFGSGTQLSVL.

To note about this clonotype: One base away lies a much larger clone, so this may be a sequencing read error. The CDR3 protein is CCARKRGFANTGELFF. For the CDR3, the DNA is TGCTGTGCTAGGAAAAGGGGGTTCGCGAACACCGGGGAGCTGTTTTTT. The rearrangement joins TRBV20-1 to TRBJ2-2; a weak D match, TRBD1 (6 bases). The length of the CDR3 is 16 residues. CDR1 is DFQATT and CDR2 is SNEGSKA in the germline V gene (reference sequence).

Many counts were recorded for this clonotype. The chain links TRBV5-6 to TRBJ1-2, with TRBD1 as a possible D gene (5 bases). The V end lost 1 base, the J end lost 0 bases, and 13 bases lay between the germline ends. The length of the CDR3 is 16 residues. CDR1 SGHDT and CDR2 YYEEEE come from the germline V gene. As DNA, the CDR3 is TGTGCCAGCAGCTTGTTGTCTTGGGGCACTAACTATGGCTACACCTTC. This codes for CASSLLSWGTNYGYTF.

This clonotype was seen at least ten times. The V gene is TRBV5-4, the J gene TRBJ2-2, with D tentatively TRBD2 (6 bases). V lost 1 base, J lost 0 bases, and 7 bases lay in between. The CDR3 length is 15 residues. Germline V gene data show CDR1 as SGHNT and CDR2 as YYREEE (reference sequence). CDR3 residues: CASSLWGANTGELFF. The CDR3 DNA sequence: TGTGCCAGCAGCTTGTGGGGGGCGAACACCGGGGAGCTGTTTTTT. Together with reference TRBV5-4 and TRBJ2-2, the CDR3 gives the full variable domain: ETGVTQSPTHLIKTRGQQVTLRCSSQSGHNTVSWYQQALGQGPQFIFQYYREEENGRGNFPPRFSGLQFPNYSSELNVNALELDDSALYLCASSLWGANTGELFFGEGSRLTVL.

This clonotype has at least ten counts. The chain carries TRBV5-1 and TRBJ1-6; D is unclear. Trimming stripped 0 bases from V and 11 bases from J, with 9 bases between. The CDR3 extends over 13 amino acids. Germline CDR1 SGHRS, CDR2 YFSETQ. In DNA, the CDR3 is TGCGCCAGCAGCTTGGAAGGGCGCGCACCCCTCCACTTT. Residues: CASSLEGRAPLHF.

The chain combines TRBV18 with TRBJ2-6, with D unclear. Trimming removed 1 base from V and 4 bases from J, with 2 bases in between. Germline V gives CDR1 KGHSH, CDR2 LQKENI. This CDR3 contains 13 residues. The CDR3 is CASSPLGANVLTF. The CDR3 DNA is TGTGCCAGCTCACCACTCGGGGCCAACGTCCTGACTTTC.

J is TRBJ1-4 and V is TRBV20-1, with 9 bases fitting TRBD1. The germline gives CDR1 DFQATT, CDR2 SNEGSKA (reference sequence). There are 20 residues in the CDR3. V was clipped by 6 bases and J by 7 bases; unmatched bases: 27. The CDR3 DNA reads TGCAGTGCCGCCCCTCCCCTCGGGACAGGGAAGAATTCTGGGGGTGAAAAACTGTTTTTT. Amino acid sequence: CSAAPPLGTGKNSGGEKLFF.

This clonotype was recorded many times. This chain links TRBV29-1 with TRBJ1-1, with D perhaps TRBD1 (5 bases). This CDR3 is 15 amino acids long. CDR1 SQVTM and CDR2 ANQGSEA come from the germline V gene. Trimming cost V 7 bases and J 0 bases, with 18 bases left between them. This CDR3 is CSAGAGWGMNTEAFF. The DNA of the CDR3 is TGCAGCGCAGGAGCCGGATGGGGCATGAACACTGAAGCTTTCTTT.

The rearrangement links TRBV6-2 or TRBV6-3 to TRBJ2-1; D uncertain. This CDR3 spans 13 amino acids. V lost 2 bases and J 8 bases, leaving 10 bases between the germline ends. Germline V gene data show CDR1 as MNHEY and CDR2 as SVGEGT. CDR3 DNA sequence: TGTGCCAGCAGTTACGGGTATACGTATGAGCAGTTCTTC. This translates into CASSYGYTYEQFF.

Only a few counts were recorded for this clonotype. The genes are TRBV20-1 and TRBJ2-5, with 10 nucleotides matching TRBD2. Trimming took 8 bases from V and 8 from J; bases not matched to a gene: 17. Germline V CDR1 and CDR2: DFQATT, SNEGSKA (reference sequence). The CDR3 sequence is 15 residues long. The CDR3 protein is CSCTPSSGRIGTQYF. The CDR3 coding sequence is TGCAGTTGTACCCCCTCTAGCGGGAGAATTGGAACCCAGTACTTC.

This clonotype was picked up many times. V gene TRBV20-1 combines with J gene TRBJ2-2; TRBD1 matches at 7 bases. CDR3 length: 14 residues. The junction had 3 bases not matched to a gene; V was cut back by 5 bases and J by 0 bases. From germline, CDR1 is DFQATT and CDR2 SNEGSKA (reference sequence). The CDR3 spells CSAAGTANTGELFF. The CDR3 DNA sequence: TGCAGTGCTGCCGGGACAGCGAACACCGGGGAGCTGTTTTTT.

Many counts were recorded for this clonotype. In nucleotides, the CDR3 is TGCAGTGCCCGGCCGTATCTAACCGGGGAGCTGTTTTTT. This sequence encodes CSARPYLTGELFF. The genes are TRBV20-1 and TRBJ2-2; no clear D. Trimming took 6 bases from V and 5 from J, leaving 13 bases between them. The CDR3 runs 13 residues. The germline V gene has CDR1 DFQATT and CDR2 SNEGSKA (reference sequence).

This clonotype was counted ten times or more. The chain uses TRBV27 and TRBJ2-4; maybe TRBD1 (7 bases). V lost 2 bases to trimming and J lost 3 bases, with 20 bases between them. Germline V gives CDR1 MNHEY, CDR2 SMNVEV (reference sequence). This CDR3 contains 18 residues. The CDR3 loop is CASSLGPGFQGGKNIQYF. The CDR3 bases are TGTGCCAGCAGTTTAGGACCAGGGTTTCAGGGGGGCAAAAACATTCAGTACTTC.

The sample holds many counts of this clonotype. The CDR3 loop reads CASSLLRAGRSLHF. The CDR3 DNA follows: TGTGCCAGCAGCTTGCTACGGGCAGGGAGGTCCCTCCACTTT. The chain links TRBV5-6 to TRBJ1-6; D possibly corresponds to TRBD1 (5 bases). The germline gives CDR1 SGHDT, CDR2 YYEEEE. Deletions cut 1 base from V and 14 bases from J, with 16 bases between. The CDR3 loop spans 14 amino acids.

At least ten counts were recorded for this clonotype. An end of the junction differs from the germline gene, which may be a read error. V is TRBV6-5 and J is TRBJ1-4; D is uncertain. CDR3 size: 14 residues. CDR1 and CDR2 from the germline V gene are MNHEY and SVGAGI. The CDR3 region is CASSYARTNEKLFF. The CDR3 DNA reads as TGTGCCAGCAGTTACGCGCGAACTAACGAAAAACTGTTTTTT.

In this sample, this clonotype turned up many times. V and J are TRBV7-3 and TRBJ2-3; D call uncertain. V was clipped by 5 bases and J by 2 bases, with 17 bases between them. The germline CDR1 and CDR2 sequences are SGHTA and FQGTGA. The CDR3 is made up of 16 amino acids. For the CDR3, the DNA is TGTGCCAGCAGCCTAGGTTTGACAAGGTCCACAGATACGCAGTATTTT. This gives the protein CASSLGLTRSTDTQYF.

This clonotype was seen at least ten times. The rearrangement joins TRBV3-1 to TRBJ2-7, with D possibly being TRBD1 (6 bases). Germline values: CDR1 LGHDT, CDR2 YNNKEL (reference sequence). The length of the CDR3 is 19 residues. V shed 4 bases and J shed 3 bases, with 28 bases lying between them. The CDR3 sequence: CASSRNTGLTPTTDYEQYF. Here the CDR3 DNA reads TGTGCCAGCAGCCGCAATACAGGGCTCACACCAACAACCGACTACGAGCAGTACTTC.

This clonotype showed up many times. The genes are TRBV6-4 and TRBJ2-5; 12 bases are a match to TRBD1. With 1 base clipped from V and 2 bases from J, the junction kept 5 bases outside the gene matches. Germline V CDR1 and CDR2: MRHNA, SNTAGT. The CDR3 has 17 amino acids. In nucleotides, the CDR3 is TGTGCCAGCAGTGACTATAGGGACAGGGGGCCTCAAGAGACCCAGTACTTC. Translated, it gives CASSDYRDRGPQETQYF.

This clonotype was observed a few times. V gene TRBV29-1 combines with J gene TRBJ1-1, with D possibly matching TRBD1 (6 bases). This CDR3 has 13 residues. Germline V gene data show CDR1 as SQVTM and CDR2 as ANQGSEA. Trimming left V 6 bases short and J 1 base short, with 12 bases between. DNA for the CDR3: TGCAGCGTCAAAGGACAGACGAACACTGAAGCTTTCTTT. It is translated as CSVKGQTNTEAFF.

This clonotype was detected many times. The rearrangement joins TRBV10-3 to TRBJ2-2; possibly TRBD1 for D (5 bases). Germline V lookup: CDR1 ENHRY, CDR2 SYGVKD. Trimming removed 3 bases from V and 0 bases from J, with 5 bases in between. The CDR3 is 14 residues long. The CDR3 here is CAISDRANTGELFF. The CDR3 nucleotides read TGTGCCATCAGTGACAGGGCGAACACCGGGGAGCTGTTTTTT.

The chain couples TRBV20-1 to TRBJ2-3, with 14 bases aligning to TRBD2. This CDR3 spans 18 amino acids. CDR1 is DFQATT and CDR2 is SNEGSKA in the germline V gene (reference sequence). Trimming at V came to 5 bases and at J to 4 bases, leaving 14 bases not matched to a gene. The CDR3, as DNA: TGCAGTGCTTCCCCGGGACTAGCGGGAGATAGTCTAGCAGATACGCAGTATTTT. Translating gives CSASPGLAGDSLADTQYF.